The 3 T cell receptor beta chains listed next were all sequenced from one sample in a study of T cells in Graves' hyperthyroidism and ophthalmopathy. Amplification targeted TCR beta CDR3 regions from RNA transcripts. The TCR CDR3 first-round RT-PCR relied on the HTBI primer set. From the multiplex PCR reads, TCRdb called clonotypes with MiXCR, one entry per CDR3 protein. The table records approximately 600,000 distinct CDR3 sequences, 12% to 15% of them present only once. The sequenced sample was blood. The source of these receptors is a woman younger than 30 with Graves' ophthalmopathy.

This clonotype was found many times. This chain uses TRBV6-1 with TRBJ1-3, with 11 bases that match TRBD1. With V trimmed by 6 bases and J by 4 bases, 14 bases remained unmatched. There are 18 residues in the CDR3. Germline V gives CDR1 MNHNS, CDR2 SASEGT. The DNA of the CDR3 is TGTGCCAGCAGGCGTACCGGGACAGGGGGTTCTACAGGAAACACCATATATTTT. This sequence encodes CASRRTGTGGSTGNTIYF.

This clonotype was recorded many times. CDR3 nucleotide sequence: TGTGCCAGCAGTGAAAGGGGACATTTTCTCACCTACGAGCAGTACTTC. As protein: CASSERGHFLTYEQYF. This chain uses TRBV2 with TRBJ2-7; D possibly corresponds to TRBD1 (6 bases). This CDR3 comprises 16 residues. Trimming cost V 2 bases and J 2 bases, with 16 bases left between them. CDR1 is SNHLY, CDR2 FYNNEI, per germline. Variable domain in full (rest from reference TRBV2 and TRBJ2-7): EPEVTQTPSHQVTQMGQEVILRCVPISNHLYFYWYRQILGQKVEFLVSFYNNEISEKSEIFDDQFSVERPDGSNFTLKIRSTKLEDSAMYFCASSERGHFLTYEQYFGPGTRLTVT.

This clonotype has a count of ten or more. V usage is TRBV18 and J usage is TRBJ1-5, with 7 nucleotides matching TRBD1. This CDR3 is 16 amino acids long. CDR1 is KGHSH and CDR2 is LQKENI in the germline V gene. The junction had 5 bases not matched to a gene; V was cut back by 3 bases and J by 0 bases. The CDR3 DNA reads as TGTGCCAGCTCACCTGGGACAGTTTCTAGCAATCAGCCCCAGCATTTT. Protein product: CASSPGTVSSNQPQHF.